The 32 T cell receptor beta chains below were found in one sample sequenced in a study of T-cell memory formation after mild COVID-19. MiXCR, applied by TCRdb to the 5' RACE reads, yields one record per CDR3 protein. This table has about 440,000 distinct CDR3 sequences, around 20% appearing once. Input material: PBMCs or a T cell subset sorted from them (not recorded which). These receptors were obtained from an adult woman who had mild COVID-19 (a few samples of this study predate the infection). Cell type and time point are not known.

Here the CDR3 DNA reads TGCGCCAGCAGCCAAGCGAGACAGGGACACTACGAGCAGTACTTC. Amino acid sequence: CASSQARQGHYEQYF. This sequence joins TRBV4-1 and TRBJ2-7; 7 bases are shared with TRBD1. V shed 1 base and J 3 bases; nucleotides not matched to a gene: 6. The CDR3 runs 15 residues. Germline V CDR1 and CDR2: MGHRA, YSYEKL.

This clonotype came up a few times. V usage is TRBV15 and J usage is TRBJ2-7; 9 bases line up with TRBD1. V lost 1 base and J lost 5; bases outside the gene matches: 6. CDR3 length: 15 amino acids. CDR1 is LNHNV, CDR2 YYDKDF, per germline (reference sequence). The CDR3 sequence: CATSRVRGQGNEQYF. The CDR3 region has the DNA TGTGCCACCAGCAGAGTAAGGGGACAGGGCAACGAGCAGTACTTC.

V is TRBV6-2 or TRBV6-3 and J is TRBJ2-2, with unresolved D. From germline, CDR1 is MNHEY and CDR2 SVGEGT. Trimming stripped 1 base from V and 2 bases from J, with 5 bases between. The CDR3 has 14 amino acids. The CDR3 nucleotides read TGTGCCAGCAGTTACTACAGCAACACCGGGGAGCTGTTTTTT. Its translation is CASSYYSNTGELFF.

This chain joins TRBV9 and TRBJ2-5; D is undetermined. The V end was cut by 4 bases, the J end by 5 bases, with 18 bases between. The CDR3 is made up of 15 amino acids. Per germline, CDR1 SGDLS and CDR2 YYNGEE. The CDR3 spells CASSPYPALGETQYF. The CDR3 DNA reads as TGTGCCAGCAGCCCCTATCCCGCCCTGGGCGAGACCCAGTACTTC.

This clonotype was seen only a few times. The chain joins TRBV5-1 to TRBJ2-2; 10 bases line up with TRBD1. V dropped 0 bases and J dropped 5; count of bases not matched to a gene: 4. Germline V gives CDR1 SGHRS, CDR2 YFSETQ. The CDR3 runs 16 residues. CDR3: CASSLVQGQGTGELFF. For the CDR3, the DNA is TGCGCCAGCAGCTTGGTTCAGGGACAGGGGACCGGGGAGCTGTTTTTT.

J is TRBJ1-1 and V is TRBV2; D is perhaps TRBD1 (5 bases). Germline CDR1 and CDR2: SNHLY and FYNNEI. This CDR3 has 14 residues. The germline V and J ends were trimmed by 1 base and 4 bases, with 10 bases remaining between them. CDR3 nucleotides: TGTGCCAGCAGTGAAGGAGGGGCCGGCACTGAAGCTTTCTTT. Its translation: CASSEGGAGTEAFF. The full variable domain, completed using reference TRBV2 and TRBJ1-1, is EPEVTQTPSHQVTQMGQEVILRCVPISNHLYFYWYRQILGQKVEFLVSFYNNEISEKSEIFDDQFSVERPDGSNFTLKIRSTKLEDSAMYFCASSEGGAGTEAFFGQGTRLTVV.

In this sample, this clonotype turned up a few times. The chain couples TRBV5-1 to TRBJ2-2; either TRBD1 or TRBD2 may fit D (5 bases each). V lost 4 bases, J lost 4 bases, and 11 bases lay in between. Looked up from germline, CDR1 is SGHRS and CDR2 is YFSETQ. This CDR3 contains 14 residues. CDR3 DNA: TGCGCCAGCAGCGGGGGACGGAGCACCGGGGAGCTGTTTTTT. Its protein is CASSGGRSTGELFF.

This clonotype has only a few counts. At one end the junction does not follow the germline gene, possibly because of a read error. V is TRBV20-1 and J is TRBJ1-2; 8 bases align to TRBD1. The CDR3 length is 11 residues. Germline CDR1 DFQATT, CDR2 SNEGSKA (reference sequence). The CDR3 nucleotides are TGCAGTCCTAGGACAGGGAAAGGCTACACCTTC. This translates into CSPRTGKGYTF.

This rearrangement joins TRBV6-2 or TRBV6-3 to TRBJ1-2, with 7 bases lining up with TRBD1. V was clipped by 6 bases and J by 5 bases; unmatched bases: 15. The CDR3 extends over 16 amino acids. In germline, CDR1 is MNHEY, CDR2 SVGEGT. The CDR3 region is CASRPLGQAQAYGYTF. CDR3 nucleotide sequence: TGTGCCAGCAGACCCCTCGGACAGGCCCAGGCGTATGGCTACACCTTC.

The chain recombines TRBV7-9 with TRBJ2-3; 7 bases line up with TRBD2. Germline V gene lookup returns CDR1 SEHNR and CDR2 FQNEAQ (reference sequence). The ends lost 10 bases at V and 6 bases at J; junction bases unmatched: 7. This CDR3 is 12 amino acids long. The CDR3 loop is CAIWTRGDTQYF. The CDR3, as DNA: TGTGCCATTTGGACTAGAGGTGATACGCAGTATTTT.

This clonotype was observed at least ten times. In DNA form, the CDR3 reads TGCGCCAGCAGCTTAGAACCCCGGGACACCCTAATAGCCAAAAACATTCAGTACTTC. Translation: CASSLEPRDTLIAKNIQYF. The rearrangement links TRBV5-1 to TRBJ2-4; possibly TRBD1 for D (6 bases). V was clipped by 2 bases and J by 0 bases, with 21 bases between them. This CDR3 spans 19 amino acids. Germline values: CDR1 SGHRS, CDR2 YFSETQ.

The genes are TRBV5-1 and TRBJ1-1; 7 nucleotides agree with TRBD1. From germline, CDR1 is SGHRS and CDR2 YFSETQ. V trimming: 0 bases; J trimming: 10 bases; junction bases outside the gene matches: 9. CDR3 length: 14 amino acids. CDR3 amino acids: CASSLEQGVVVAFF. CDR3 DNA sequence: TGCGCCAGCAGCTTGGAGCAGGGGGTAGTCGTAGCTTTCTTT. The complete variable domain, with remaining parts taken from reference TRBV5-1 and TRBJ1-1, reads KAGVTQTPRYLIKTRGQQVTLSCSPISGHRSVSWYQQTPGQGLQFLFEYFSETQRNKGNFPGRFSGRQFSNSRSEMNVSTLELGDSALYLCASSLEQGVVVAFFGQGTRLTVV.

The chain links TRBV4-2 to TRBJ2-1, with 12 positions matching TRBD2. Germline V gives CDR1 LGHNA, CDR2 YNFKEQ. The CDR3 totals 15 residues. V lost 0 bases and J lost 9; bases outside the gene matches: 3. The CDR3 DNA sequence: TGTGCCAGCAGCCAAGAAGCTAGCGGGAGGGGTGAGCAGTTCTTC. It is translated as CASSQEASGRGEQFF.

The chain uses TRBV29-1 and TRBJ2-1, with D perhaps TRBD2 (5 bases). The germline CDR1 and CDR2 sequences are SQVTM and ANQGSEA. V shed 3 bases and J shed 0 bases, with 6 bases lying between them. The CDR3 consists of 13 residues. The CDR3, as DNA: TGCAGCGTTGAGGGAGTCTCCTACAATGAGCAGTTCTTC. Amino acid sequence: CSVEGVSYNEQFF.

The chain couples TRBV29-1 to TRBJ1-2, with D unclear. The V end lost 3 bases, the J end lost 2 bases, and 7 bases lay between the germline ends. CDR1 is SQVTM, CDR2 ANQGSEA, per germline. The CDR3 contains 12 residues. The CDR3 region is CSVDERNYGYTF. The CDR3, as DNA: TGCAGCGTTGACGAGAGAAACTATGGCTACACCTTC.

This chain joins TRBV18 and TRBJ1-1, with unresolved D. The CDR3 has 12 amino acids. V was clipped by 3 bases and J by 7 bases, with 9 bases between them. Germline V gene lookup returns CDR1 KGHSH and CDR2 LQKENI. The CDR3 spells CASSPRVGEAFF. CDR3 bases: TGTGCCAGCTCACCCCGTGTGGGTGAAGCTTTCTTT.

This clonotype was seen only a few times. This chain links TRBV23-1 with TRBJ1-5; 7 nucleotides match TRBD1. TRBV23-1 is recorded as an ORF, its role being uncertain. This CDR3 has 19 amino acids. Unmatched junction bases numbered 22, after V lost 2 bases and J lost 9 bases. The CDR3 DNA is TGCGCCAGCAGTCAACCCGCGGTTAAGTGTTCGACAGGGCGGCGGCCCCAGCATTTT. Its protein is CASSQPAVKCSTGRRPQHF.

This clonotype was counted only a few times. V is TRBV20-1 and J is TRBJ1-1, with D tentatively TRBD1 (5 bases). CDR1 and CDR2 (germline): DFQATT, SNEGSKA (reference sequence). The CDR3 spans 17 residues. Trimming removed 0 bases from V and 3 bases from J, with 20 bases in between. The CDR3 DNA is TGCAGTGCTAGAGACCCCCGGGACCGACACGGGGACACTGAAGCTTTCTTT. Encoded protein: CSARDPRDRHGDTEAFF.

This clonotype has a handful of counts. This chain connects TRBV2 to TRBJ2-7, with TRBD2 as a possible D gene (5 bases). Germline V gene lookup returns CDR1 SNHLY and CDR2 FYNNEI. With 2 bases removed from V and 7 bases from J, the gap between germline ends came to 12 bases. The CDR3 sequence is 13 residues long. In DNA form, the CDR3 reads TGTGCCAGCAGTGAATGGACCGGGGAAGAGCAGTACTTC. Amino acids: CASSEWTGEEQYF.

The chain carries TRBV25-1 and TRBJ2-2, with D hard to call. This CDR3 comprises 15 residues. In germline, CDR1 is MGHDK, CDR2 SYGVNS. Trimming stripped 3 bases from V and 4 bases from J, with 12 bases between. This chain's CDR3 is CASSDPRESTGELFF. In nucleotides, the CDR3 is TGTGCCAGCAGTGATCCCAGAGAAAGCACCGGGGAGCTGTTTTTT.

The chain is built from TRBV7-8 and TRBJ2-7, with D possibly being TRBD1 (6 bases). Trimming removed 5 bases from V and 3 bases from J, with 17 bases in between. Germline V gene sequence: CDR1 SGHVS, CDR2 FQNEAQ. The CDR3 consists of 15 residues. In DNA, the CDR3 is TGTGCCAGCAGCGAGAGGGACACAGGTTTCTACGAGCAGTACTTC. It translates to CASSERDTGFYEQYF. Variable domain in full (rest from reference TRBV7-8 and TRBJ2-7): GAGVSQSPRYKVAKRGQDVALRCDPISGHVSLFWYQQALGQGPEFLTYFQNEAQLDKSGLPSDRFFAERPEGSVSTLKIQRTQQEDSAVYLCASSERDTGFYEQYFGPGTRLTVT.

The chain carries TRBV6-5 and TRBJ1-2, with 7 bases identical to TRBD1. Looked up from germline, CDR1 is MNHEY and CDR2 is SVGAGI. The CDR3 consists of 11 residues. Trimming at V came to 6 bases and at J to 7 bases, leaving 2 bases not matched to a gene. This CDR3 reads CASRTGPGYTF. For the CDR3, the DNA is TGTGCCAGCAGGACAGGGCCTGGCTACACCTTC.

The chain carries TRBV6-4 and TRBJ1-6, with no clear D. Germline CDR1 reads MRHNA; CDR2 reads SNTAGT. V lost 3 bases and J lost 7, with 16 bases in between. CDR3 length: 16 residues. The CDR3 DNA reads TGTGCCAGCAGTGAAAGAACTCTCGGGTGGAATTCACCCCTCCACTTT. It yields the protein CASSERTLGWNSPLHF.

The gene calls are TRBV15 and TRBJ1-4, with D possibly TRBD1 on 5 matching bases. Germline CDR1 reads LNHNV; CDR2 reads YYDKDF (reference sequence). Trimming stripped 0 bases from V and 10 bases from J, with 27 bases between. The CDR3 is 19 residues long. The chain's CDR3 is CATSRDQFWKAREFGKLFF. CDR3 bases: TGTGCCACCAGCAGAGATCAATTTTGGAAGGCCAGGGAGTTTGGAAAACTGTTTTTT.

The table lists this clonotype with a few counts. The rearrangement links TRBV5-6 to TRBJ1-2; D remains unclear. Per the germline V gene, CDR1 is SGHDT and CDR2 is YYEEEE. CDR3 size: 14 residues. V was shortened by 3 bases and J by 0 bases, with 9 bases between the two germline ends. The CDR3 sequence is CASSSDATNYGYTF. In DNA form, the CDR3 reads TGTGCCAGCAGCTCTGACGCTACTAACTATGGCTACACCTTC.

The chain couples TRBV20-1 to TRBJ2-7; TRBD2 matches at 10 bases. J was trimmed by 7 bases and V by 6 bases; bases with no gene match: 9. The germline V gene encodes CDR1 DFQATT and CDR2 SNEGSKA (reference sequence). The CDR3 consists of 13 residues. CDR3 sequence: CSAEAGGPSEQYF. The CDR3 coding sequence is TGCAGTGCAGAAGCGGGAGGGCCTTCGGAGCAGTACTTC.

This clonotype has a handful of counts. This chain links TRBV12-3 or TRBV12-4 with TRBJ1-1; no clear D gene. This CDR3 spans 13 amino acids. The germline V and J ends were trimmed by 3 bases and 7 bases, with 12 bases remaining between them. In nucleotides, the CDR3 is TGTGCCAGCAGTTTCGGGCTACCTTATGAAGCTTTCTTT. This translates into CASSFGLPYEAFF.

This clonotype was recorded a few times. CDR3 in amino acids: CASSYSLGSYNEQFF. As DNA, the CDR3 is TGTGCCAGCAGTTACTCCCTCGGCTCCTACAATGAGCAGTTCTTC. The V and J genes are TRBV6-5 and TRBJ2-1; no clear D gene. The CDR3 runs 15 residues. CDR1 is MNHEY and CDR2 is SVGAGI in the germline V gene. V lost 0 bases and J lost 0, with 6 bases in between.

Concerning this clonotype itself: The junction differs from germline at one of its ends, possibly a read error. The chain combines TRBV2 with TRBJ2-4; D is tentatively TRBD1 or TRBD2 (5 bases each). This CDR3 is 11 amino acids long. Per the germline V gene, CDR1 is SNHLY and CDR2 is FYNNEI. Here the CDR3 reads CASSEEGPGCF. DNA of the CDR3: TGTGCCAGCAGTGAAGAGGGACCCGGGTGCTTC.

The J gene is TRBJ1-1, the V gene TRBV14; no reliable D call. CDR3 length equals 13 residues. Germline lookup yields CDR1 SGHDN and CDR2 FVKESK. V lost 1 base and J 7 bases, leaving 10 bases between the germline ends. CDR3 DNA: TGTGCCAGCAGCCAAGGAAGGACGGGTGAAGCTTTCTTT. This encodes CASSQGRTGEAFF.

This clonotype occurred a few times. The CDR3, as DNA: TGTGCCAGCAGCCAAGGAGTGGGGGACGAAAATACGCAGTATTTT. Translated: CASSQGVGDENTQYF. V gene TRBV3-1 combines with J gene TRBJ2-3; D could derive from TRBD1 or TRBD2 (5 bases each). Germline V CDR1 and CDR2: LGHDT, YNNKEL (reference sequence). The CDR3 has 15 amino acids. V was trimmed by 1 base and J by 7 bases, leaving 15 bases between them.

The CDR3 DNA reads as TGCAGTGCAGGAGGGGAGACCCAGTACTTC. Its translation is CSAGGETQYF. This chain connects TRBV20-1 to TRBJ2-5; a possible D gene is TRBD2 (6 bases). The V and J ends lost 6 bases and 5 bases respectively, with 7 bases between them. The germline gives CDR1 DFQATT, CDR2 SNEGSKA (reference sequence). The CDR3 loop spans 10 amino acids.